These 27 T cell receptor beta chains originate from one sample sequenced in a study of T-cell memory formation after mild COVID-19. MiXCR was run by TCRdb on the 5' RACE reads, yielding one entry per CDR3 protein. The sample includes 500,000 to 550,000 distinct CDR3 sequences, roughly 22% seen only once; the top ten take roughly an eighth. The sample taken for sequencing was PBMCs or a T cell subset sorted from them (not recorded which). These receptors came from an adult woman who had mild COVID-19 (a few samples of this study predate the infection). Cell type and time point are not known.

There are a few counts of this clonotype. This sequence joins TRBV24-1 and TRBJ1-5, with 8 bases lining up with TRBD1. The CDR3 is 19 amino acids. Germline values: CDR1 KGHDR, CDR2 SFDVKD. The V and J ends lost 0 bases and 4 bases, in that order; junction bases with no gene match: 13. The CDR3 DNA sequence: TGTGCCACCAGTGATTTGCGGGGGGGAGGACAGGGCACAAATCAGCCCCAGCATTTT. Translation: CATSDLRGGGQGTNQPQHF.

This clonotype was picked up a small number of times. This rearrangement joins TRBV2 to TRBJ2-1; no clear D gene. The CDR3 is 15 residues long. Germline V gives CDR1 SNHLY, CDR2 FYNNEI. V lost 8 bases to trimming and J lost 0 bases, with 14 bases between them. CDR3 residues: CASGNTDSSYNEQFF. The CDR3 nucleotides read TGTGCCAGCGGCAACACCGATAGCTCCTACAATGAGCAGTTCTTC.

Remarks on this clonotype: A junction end diverges from the germline sequence, so it may reflect a read error. The chain is built from TRBV10-3 and TRBJ2-5, with 10 bases identical to TRBD2. There are 14 residues in the CDR3. Germline V gene lookup returns CDR1 ENHRY and CDR2 SYGVKD. The CDR3 protein is CVISEASGSETQYF. CDR3 DNA sequence: TGTGTCATCAGTGAGGCTAGCGGGAGTGAGACCCAGTACTTC.

The genes are TRBV15 and TRBJ2-5, with 11 bases identical to TRBD2. The ends lost 1 base at V and 5 bases at J; junction bases unmatched: 3. The CDR3 runs to 15 residues. Germline values: CDR1 LNHNV, CDR2 YYDKDF (reference sequence). Here the CDR3 DNA reads TGTGCCACCAGCAGAGGGACTAGCGGGTTTGAGACCCAGTACTTC. Residues: CATSRGTSGFETQYF.

This clonotype turned up a few times. This sequence joins TRBV12-3 or TRBV12-4 and TRBJ2-7, with 9 bases matching TRBD1. V shed 5 bases, J shed 2 bases, and the junction held 7 bases outside the gene matches. This CDR3 has 15 amino acids. The CDR3 bases are TGTGCCAGCAGTACCTCAAGACAGGGGGCCTACGAGCAGTACTTC. This gives the protein CASSTSRQGAYEQYF.

This chain uses TRBV20-1 with TRBJ2-7; 10 bases align to TRBD2. Germline V CDR1 and CDR2: DFQATT, SNEGSKA (reference sequence). CDR3 size: 15 residues. Trimming at V came to 0 bases and at J to 4 bases, leaving 6 bases not matched to a gene. CDR3 sequence reads: CSAREALAGRYEQYF. CDR3 bases: TGCAGTGCTAGAGAAGCACTAGCGGGGAGGTACGAGCAGTACTTC.

This rearrangement joins TRBV7-9 to TRBJ2-5, with 8 bases that match TRBD1. V shed 5 bases and J 0 bases; nucleotides not matched to a gene: 2. This CDR3 has 14 amino acids. Germline V gene data show CDR1 as SEHNR and CDR2 as FQNEAQ (reference sequence). The chain's CDR3 is CASSRDRYQETQYF. The CDR3 bases are TGTGCCAGCAGCAGGGACAGGTACCAAGAGACCCAGTACTTC. Based on the CDR3 plus reference TRBV7-9 and TRBJ2-5, the full variable domain is DTGVSQNPRHKITKRGQNVTFRCDPISEHNRLYWYRQTLGQGPEFLTYFQNEAQLEKSRLLSDRFSAERPKGSFSTLEIQRTEQGDSAMYLCASSRDRYQETQYFGPGTRLLVL.

CDR3 region: CASSMDNSYEQYF. The DNA for the CDR3 is TGCGCCAGCAGCATGGATAACTCTTACGAGCAGTACTTC. This chain joins TRBV5-1 and TRBJ2-7, with no clear D. The length of the CDR3 is 13 residues. V was shortened by 4 bases and J by 4 bases, with 12 bases between the two germline ends. Per the germline V gene, CDR1 is SGHRS and CDR2 is YFSETQ.

This clonotype has more than one count but fewer than ten. The V gene is TRBV24-1, the J gene TRBJ2-7, with D hard to call. The CDR3 has 12 amino acids. Trimming cost V 3 bases and J 2 bases, with 4 bases left between them. CDR1 and CDR2 from the germline V gene are KGHDR and SFDVKD. The CDR3 nucleotides read TGTGCCACCAGTGATCGGGCCTACGAGCAGTACTTC. Translated: CATSDRAYEQYF.

Only a few counts were recorded for this clonotype. The chain links TRBV5-5 to TRBJ2-2; TRBD1 matches 7 bases. The CDR3 length is 18 residues. Germline lookup yields CDR1 SGHKS and CDR2 YYEKEE (reference sequence). J was trimmed by 2 bases and V by 4 bases; bases with no gene match: 14. Written as DNA, the CDR3 is TGTGCCAGCAGCCCACACCCCGCTGGACAGGATAACACCGGGGAGCTGTTTTTT. Translation gives CASSPHPAGQDNTGELFF.

The chain couples TRBV11-2 to TRBJ2-1, with 8 bases lining up with TRBD2. This CDR3 is built from 16 residues. Germline CDR1 SGHAT, CDR2 FQNNGV. The trim removed 5 bases at V and 5 bases at J, leaving 11 bases unmatched. CDR3 loop: CASSARTSGQNNEQFF. The CDR3 DNA is TGTGCCAGCAGCGCGAGAACTAGCGGCCAAAACAATGAGCAGTTCTTC.

The sample holds a few counts of this clonotype. V gene TRBV24-1 combines with J gene TRBJ2-1; 12 bases agree with TRBD2. V lost 4 bases to trimming and J lost 5 bases; unmatched junction nucleotides: 5. The CDR3 has 16 amino acids. CDR1 is KGHDR and CDR2 is SFDVKD in the germline V gene. Written as DNA, the CDR3 is TGTGCCACCAGTGAACCGGGACTAGCGGGCCACAATGAGCAGTTCTTC. This gives the protein CATSEPGLAGHNEQFF.

This clonotype was found a few times. The chain combines TRBV7-9 with TRBJ1-2; tentative D call: TRBD1 (6 bases). The germline V gene encodes CDR1 SEHNR and CDR2 FQNEAQ (reference sequence). Deletions cut 1 base from V and 5 bases from J, with 14 bases between. The CDR3 covers 15 residues. The CDR3 DNA reads TGTGCCAGCAGCTTAGTCGTGGTGGGGGCATATGGCTACACCTTC. Its translation: CASSLVVVGAYGYTF.

This clonotype occurred a few times. The chain joins TRBV6-2 or TRBV6-3 to TRBJ2-7; 11 bases are shared with TRBD2. Germline CDR1 reads MNHEY; CDR2 reads SVGEGT. CDR3 length equals 15 residues. With V trimmed by 8 bases and J by 0 bases, 6 bases remained unmatched. The chain's CDR3 is CASSAGTSGSYEQYF. CDR3 DNA sequence: TGTGCCAGCTCTGCCGGGACTAGCGGCTCCTACGAGCAGTACTTC.

With regard to this clonotype: At one end, the junction sequence differs from germline, possibly due to a read error. The chain combines TRBV24-1 with TRBJ1-2; 10 bases agree with TRBD1. Germline loops: CDR1 KGHDR, CDR2 SFDVKD. CDR3 length: 13 amino acids. The CDR3 protein is CANSEGTGDGYTF. The CDR3 DNA sequence: TGTGCCAACAGTGAGGGGACAGGGGATGGCTACACCTTC.

This clonotype was counted a few times. V and J are TRBV7-8 and TRBJ1-1, with D perhaps matching TRBD1 (5 bases). Germline-derived CDR1 and CDR2 are SGHVS and FQNEAQ. This CDR3 has 12 residues. V was pared by 7 bases and J by 5 bases, with 11 bases between. The CDR3 sequence is CASTQGVTEAFF. The DNA of the CDR3 is TGTGCCAGCACCCAGGGAGTTACTGAAGCTTTCTTT.

V is TRBV3-1 and J is TRBJ1-1; tentatively, D is TRBD1 (5 bases). Germline V gene sequence: CDR1 LGHDT, CDR2 YNNKEL (reference sequence). V lost 2 bases and J lost 3, with 10 bases in between. This CDR3 has 14 residues. Here the CDR3 reads CASSQRTSYTEAFF. CDR3 coding DNA: TGTGCCAGCAGCCAACGGACATCCTACACTGAAGCTTTCTTT. The variable domain in full, with the rest retrieved from reference TRBV3-1 and TRBJ1-1, is DTAVSQTPKYLVTQMGNDKSIKCEQNLGHDTMYWYKQDSKKFLKIMFSYNNKELIINETVPNRFSPKSPDKAHLNLHINSLELGDSAVYFCASSQRTSYTEAFFGQGTRLTVV.

This clonotype appeared a few times. V is TRBV5-1 and J is TRBJ1-2; the D is unclear. The CDR3 spans 14 residues. Germline V gene lookup returns CDR1 SGHRS and CDR2 YFSETQ. V was cut by 4 bases and J by 0 bases, with 10 bases left in between. CDR3 region: CASSPDGANYGYTF. Here the CDR3 DNA reads TGCGCCAGCAGCCCGGACGGAGCTAACTATGGCTACACCTTC.

V is TRBV29-1 and J is TRBJ2-5; unclear D gene. Trimming took off 7 bases at V and 5 bases at J, with 11 bases between the two ends. Germline V lookup: CDR1 SQVTM, CDR2 ANQGSEA. This CDR3 has 11 residues. CDR3 nucleotides: TGCAGCGGCTCGGAAGGGGAGACCCAGTACTTC. It specifies CSGSEGETQYF.

CDR3 protein: CASSLDSLGPAGANVLTF. In DNA, the CDR3 is TGTGCCAGCAGCTTGGACAGTCTAGGGCCGGCTGGGGCCAACGTCCTGACTTTC. The rearrangement links TRBV7-6 to TRBJ2-6; tentatively, D is TRBD1 (6 bases). Trimming took off 3 bases at V and 2 bases at J, with 17 bases between the two ends. Germline assignment: CDR1 SGHVS and CDR2 FNYEAQ. CDR3 length equals 18 residues.

V is TRBV27 and J is TRBJ2-2; 7 bases are shared with TRBD2. With V trimmed by 5 bases and J by 6 bases, 9 bases remained unmatched. This CDR3 has 15 amino acids. CDR1 and CDR2 from the germline V gene are MNHEY and SMNVEV (reference sequence). The CDR3 region is CASSGLAGAAGELFF. In nucleotides, the CDR3 is TGTGCCAGCAGTGGGTTGGCGGGAGCCGCCGGGGAGCTGTTTTTT.

This clonotype was seen more than once but under ten times. Its ends do not fully match the called genes, so a read error is possible. CDR3 bases: TGCGCCAGCGCCTCAGACGGCAGCTCCTACACTGAGCAGTTCTTC. As protein: CASASDGSSYTEQFF. The chain links TRBV4-1 to TRBJ2-1; D not certain. The CDR3 runs 15 residues. Germline V lookup: CDR1 MGHRA, CDR2 YSYEKL.

The chain joins TRBV29-1 to TRBJ2-7; D might be TRBD2 (6 bases). This CDR3 spans 11 amino acids. Germline assignment: CDR1 SQVTM and CDR2 ANQGSEA. Trimming removed 6 bases at V and 6 bases at J, with 12 bases between. CDR3 coding DNA: TGCAGCGTCGGGGGATCCCGCGAGCAGTACTTC. It translates to CSVGGSREQYF.

J is TRBJ1-2 and V is TRBV10-3; D call uncertain. This CDR3 contains 14 residues. Germline CDR1 reads ENHRY; CDR2 reads SYGVKD. With 4 bases removed from V and 3 bases from J, the gap between germline ends came to 12 bases. As DNA, the CDR3 is TGTGCCATCAGTGGGCCTCCGGCAGACTATGGCTACACCTTC. Translation gives CAISGPPADYGYTF.

The V call is TRBV27, the J call TRBJ2-1; 7 nucleotides align to TRBD1. Per the germline V gene, CDR1 is MNHEY and CDR2 is SMNVEV (reference sequence). This CDR3 has 15 amino acids. With 5 bases clipped from V and 4 bases from J, the junction kept 8 bases outside the gene matches. CDR3 protein: CASSTPGQQYNEQFF. The CDR3 DNA reads as TGTGCCAGCAGTACACCGGGACAGCAGTACAATGAGCAGTTCTTC.

This clonotype was recorded a few times. CDR3 sequence (DNA): TGCGCCAGCAGCTCTAGCGCTCTGATGGTGAACGAGCAGTACTTC. Translating gives CASSSSALMVNEQYF. V usage is TRBV5-1 and J usage is TRBJ2-7, with a tentative D call TRBD2 (6 bases). CDR1 and CDR2 from the germline V gene are SGHRS and YFSETQ. The CDR3 covers 15 residues. V was pared by 3 bases and J by 5 bases, with 18 bases between.

The CDR3 sequence: CASSIEQGRMWTEAFF. The CDR3 DNA is TGTGCCAGTAGTATTGAACAGGGGAGAATGTGGACTGAAGCTTTCTTT. The chain combines TRBV19 with TRBJ1-1; TRBD1 agrees at 7 bases. The length of the CDR3 is 16 residues. Germline CDR1 is LNHDA and CDR2 is SQIVND (reference sequence). The V gene end was trimmed by 3 bases and the J gene end by 5 bases; junction bases not matched to a gene: 12.